Listed here are 28 T cell receptor beta chains from one sample, sequenced in a study of CD8 T cells in ankylosing spondylitis (dated by TCRdb to about 2017). Libraries came from 5' RACE. Instrument used: Illumina HiSeq 2500. TCRdb took the public reads, trimmed them with fastp at Q25, ran MiXCR for clone calling and kept in-frame beta chains. Records with the same CDR3 protein are collapsed into one entry carrying the most frequent genes and DNA. The sample table holds roughly 440,000 distinct CDR3 sequences, of which roughly 15% were seen once. Approximately 1% of the sample comes from the top ten. The investigation overall reported the following: Blood from ankylosing spondylitis patients appeared to be characterized by a TCR beta motif composed of several highly homologous amino acid variants.

What these receptors recognize is not known. Source material: blood, either unsorted or a sorted T cell fraction (not recorded which). Receptors were obtained from a male donor with ankylosing spondylitis.

The chain carries TRBV5-1 and TRBJ2-7; unclear D gene. The CDR3 sequence is 13 residues long. Trimming cost V 1 base and J 2 bases, with 7 bases left between them. CDR1 SGHRS and CDR2 YFSETQ come from the germline V gene. The CDR3 sequence: CASSLIDTYEQYF. The CDR3 nucleotides read TGCGCCAGCAGCTTGATCGATACCTACGAGCAGTACTTC.

This chain uses TRBV20-1 with TRBJ1-4; perhaps TRBD1 as D (6 bases). CDR1 and CDR2 (germline): DFQATT, SNEGSKA (reference sequence). The CDR3 has 14 residues. V lost 0 bases to trimming and J lost 11 bases, with 16 bases between them. Here the CDR3 reads CSARDPGRGPKLFF. CDR3 DNA: TGCAGTGCTAGAGATCCAGGCAGGGGACCTAAACTGTTTTTT.

The table lists this clonotype with many counts. This chain uses TRBV28 with TRBJ1-1, with D uncertain. The V end lost 4 bases, the J end lost 3 bases, and 12 bases lay between the germline ends. Germline V gives CDR1 MDHEN, CDR2 SYDVKM. The CDR3 is 14 residues long. The CDR3 DNA follows: TGTGCCAGCAGTTCCCCTTCGTATTACACTGAAGCTTTCTTT. Translated: CASSSPSYYTEAFF.

This clonotype was detected only a few times. V usage is TRBV12-3 or TRBV12-4 and J usage is TRBJ2-2, with D tentatively TRBD1 (5 bases). Trimming shortened V by 6 bases and J by 13 bases, and 15 bases separated the two germline ends. This CDR3 comprises 12 residues. The CDR3 bases are TGTGCCAGCAGCCAGGGTCCCCAGGCGCTGTTTTTT. It codes for CASSQGPQALFF.

The J gene is TRBJ2-1, the V gene TRBV12-3 or TRBV12-4, with 8 bases that match TRBD2. The CDR3 has 17 amino acids. The V segment lost 2 bases and the J segment 0 bases; nucleotides outside the gene matches: 6. The CDR3 DNA reads TGTGCCAGCAGTTTAACTAGCGGACAGACCTCCTACAATGAGCAGTTCTTC. It yields the protein CASSLTSGQTSYNEQFF.

This clonotype has a handful of counts. The V and J genes are TRBV20-1 and TRBJ2-4; 7 bases match TRBD2. The germline V gene encodes CDR1 DFQATT and CDR2 SNEGSKA (reference sequence). The CDR3 is 14 amino acids. After removal of 6 bases from V and 5 bases from J, the junction contained 10 bases not matched to a gene. The CDR3 bases are TGCAGTGCGCCCACTAGCGCTAGGGAAAACATTCAGTACTTC. As protein: CSAPTSARENIQYF.

V usage is TRBV28 and J usage is TRBJ1-5; the D gene is possibly TRBD1 (5 bases). Trimming took 3 bases from V and 6 from J, leaving 18 bases between them. Germline CDR1 MDHEN, CDR2 SYDVKM. The CDR3 runs to 16 residues. For the CDR3, the DNA is TGTGCCAGCAGTTTCGGCGGCGGGGGTTCGGGTCAGCCCCAGCATTTT. Its translation is CASSFGGGGSGQPQHF.

The chain employs TRBV20-1 and TRBJ1-6, with D hard to call. The CDR3 covers 18 residues. Germline assignment: CDR1 DFQATT and CDR2 SNEGSKA (reference sequence). Trimming removed 0 bases at V and 7 bases at J, with 22 bases between. For the CDR3, the DNA is TGCAGTGCTAGAGATAGCGCTTACCGCTTGACTCAGAATTCACCCCTCCACTTT. Its translation is CSARDSAYRLTQNSPLHF.

The gene calls are TRBV27 and TRBJ2-1; either TRBD1 or TRBD2 may fit D (5 bases each). Germline assignment: CDR1 MNHEY and CDR2 SMNVEV (reference sequence). This CDR3 spans 14 amino acids. The V end was cut by 5 bases, the J end by 8 bases, with 16 bases between. CDR3 sequence: CASSPPGAFHEQFF. CDR3 in DNA: TGTGCCAGCAGTCCTCCCGGGGCTTTCCATGAGCAGTTCTTC.

The table lists this clonotype with a few counts. The chain uses TRBV7-9 and TRBJ1-3, with D tentatively TRBD1 (6 bases). Trimming took 4 bases from V and 0 from J, leaving 13 bases between them. The CDR3 covers 16 residues. The germline V gene encodes CDR1 SEHNR and CDR2 FQNEAQ (reference sequence). DNA of the CDR3: TGTGCCAGCAGCTCCCAGGGGCGGAACTCTGGAAACACCATATATTTT. It specifies CASSSQGRNSGNTIYF. Full variable domain (remainder filled in from reference TRBV7-9 and TRBJ1-3): DTGVSQNPRHKITKRGQNVTFRCDPISEHNRLYWYRQTLGQGPEFLTYFQNEAQLEKSRLLSDRFSAERPKGSFSTLEIQRTEQGDSAMYLCASSSQGRNSGNTIYFGEGSWLTVV.

This clonotype was picked up many times. One junction end does not reproduce the germline sequence, and a read error may be involved. J is TRBJ2-1 and V is TRBV5-1; 7 nucleotides line up with TRBD1. Germline CDR1 SGHRS, CDR2 YFSETQ. The CDR3 loop spans 14 amino acids. The CDR3 spells CASSLGQSYNEQFF. The CDR3 DNA is TGTGCCAGCAGCTTGGGACAGTCCTACAATGAGCAGTTCTTC.

This chain joins TRBV14 and TRBJ2-1; weak D call: TRBD1 (5 bases). Germline V gene sequence: CDR1 SGHDN, CDR2 FVKESK. The CDR3 consists of 16 residues. Trimming took off 5 bases at V and 0 bases at J, with 14 bases between the two ends. DNA of the CDR3: TGTGCCAGCAGCACACAGGCCCAACTCTCCTACAATGAGCAGTTCTTC. This encodes CASSTQAQLSYNEQFF.

The chain carries TRBV2 and TRBJ1-2; no definite D call. CDR1 and CDR2 from the germline V gene are SNHLY and FYNNEI. The CDR3 runs to 12 residues. Trimming removed 3 bases at V and 6 bases at J, with 8 bases between. CDR3 region: CASSDYSDGYTF. CDR3 DNA: TGTGCCAGCAGTGACTACAGTGATGGCTACACCTTC.

The chain is built from TRBV28 and TRBJ1-5; unclear D gene. Trimming shortened V by 8 bases and J by 4 bases, and 18 bases separated the two germline ends. Germline CDR1 is MDHEN and CDR2 is SYDVKM. The length of the CDR3 is 15 residues. CDR3 DNA: TGTGCCAGCTTGGGCAGCCAGGTGGGAAATCAGCCCCAGCATTTT. Translated: CASLGSQVGNQPQHF.

The chain carries TRBV5-1 and TRBJ1-1; no definite D call. The ends were cut back, 0 bases at V and 0 bases at J, with 9 bases in the middle. The germline CDR1 and CDR2 sequences are SGHRS and YFSETQ. This CDR3 comprises 15 residues. Here the CDR3 DNA reads TGCGCCAGCAGCTTGGTGTGGGAGGTGAACACTGAAGCTTTCTTT. Residues: CASSLVWEVNTEAFF.

CDR3 protein: CASSLAGDLYEQYF. DNA of the CDR3: TGCGCCAGCAGTCTGGCAGGGGATCTCTACGAGCAGTACTTC. The rearrangement links TRBV5-1 to TRBJ2-7; possible D gene TRBD1, 6 bases. Germline V CDR1 and CDR2: SGHRS, YFSETQ. This CDR3 has 14 amino acids. With 5 bases removed from V and 3 bases from J, the gap between germline ends came to 15 bases.

The sample holds many counts of this clonotype. In DNA, the CDR3 is TGCGCCAGCAGCACCGGGACAGGGCGCGGCGGGGAGCTGTTTTTT. Protein product: CASSTGTGRGGELFF. The chain has TRBV5-1 and TRBJ2-2, with TRBD1 identical over 9 bases. Looked up from germline, CDR1 is SGHRS and CDR2 is YFSETQ. Trimming at V came to 4 bases and at J to 7 bases, leaving 8 bases not matched to a gene. CDR3 length equals 15 residues.

The chain is built from TRBV28 and TRBJ2-7; D may correspond to TRBD1 or TRBD2 (5 bases each). Germline-derived CDR1 and CDR2 are MDHEN and SYDVKM. This CDR3 spans 15 amino acids. Trimming pared 2 bases from V and 0 bases from J, leaving 11 bases between. The CDR3 is CASSLTGTGSYEQYF. In nucleotides, the CDR3 is TGTGCCAGCAGTTTAACCGGGACCGGCTCCTACGAGCAGTACTTC.

The chain is built from TRBV4-1 and TRBJ2-2; D is ambiguous. CDR1 MGHRA and CDR2 YSYEKL come from the germline V gene. This CDR3 comprises 17 residues. The V gene lost 4 bases and the J gene lost 3 bases, with 18 bases spanning the gap. In DNA, the CDR3 is TGCGCCAGCAGCCTAAGCGTGAACCCTCGAGACACCGGGGAGCTGTTTTTT. Translation: CASSLSVNPRDTGELFF.

This clonotype has a handful of counts. V gene TRBV29-1 combines with J gene TRBJ2-7; TRBD1 might be the D (6 bases). The V and J ends lost 4 bases and 5 bases respectively, with 21 bases between them. The CDR3 is 15 amino acids. Germline loops: CDR1 SQVTM, CDR2 ANQGSEA. In DNA, the CDR3 is TGCAGCGTTGCGAGTAGGGCCGCCAGGGGTGACGAGCAGTACTTC. Its protein is CSVASRAARGDEQYF.

This clonotype came up many times. The chain links TRBV3-1 to TRBJ2-1; 12 bases align to TRBD2. This CDR3 has 14 amino acids. CDR1 and CDR2 from the germline V gene are LGHDT and YNNKEL (reference sequence). After removal of 3 bases from V and 7 bases from J, the junction contained 1 base not matched to a gene. The DNA for the CDR3 is TGTGCCAGCAGCCAGGGACTAGCGGGTAATGAGCAGTTCTTC. Translated: CASSQGLAGNEQFF.

This clonotype was picked up a small number of times. The CDR3 here is CASSVEVRDTGELFF. The CDR3 bases are TGTGCCAGCAGCGTAGAGGTCCGCGACACCGGGGAGCTGTTTTTT. This rearrangement joins TRBV9 to TRBJ2-2; D gene ambiguous. V was trimmed by 0 bases and J by 3 bases, leaving 9 bases between them. The V gene's germline CDR1 is SGDLS and CDR2 YYNGEE. The CDR3 spans 15 residues.

This clonotype has only a few counts. This chain's CDR3 is CASSQSGENYGYTF. DNA for the CDR3: TGTGCCAGCAGCCAATCAGGAGAGAACTATGGCTACACCTTC. The chain is built from TRBV16 and TRBJ1-2; D remains unclear. The V and J ends lost 0 bases and 2 bases respectively, with 7 bases between them. The CDR3 contains 14 residues. Germline CDR1 KGHSY, CDR2 FQNENV.

The chain joins TRBV6-2 or TRBV6-3 to TRBJ2-7; the D is unclear. Germline V gene lookup returns CDR1 MNHEY and CDR2 SVGEGT. Trimming shortened V by 3 bases and J by 0 bases, and 12 bases separated the two germline ends. The CDR3 consists of 15 residues. The CDR3 DNA is TGTGCCAGCAGTTATTCCCGGCCGAGCTCCTACGAGCAGTACTTC. This gives the protein CASSYSRPSSYEQYF.

This clonotype was observed a few times. The V gene is TRBV11-2, the J gene TRBJ1-2, with D uncertain. Trimming pared 4 bases from V and 4 bases from J, leaving 10 bases between. Per the germline V gene, CDR1 is SGHAT and CDR2 is FQNNGV. The CDR3 is 13 amino acids. The CDR3 protein is CASSSSRFYGYTF. CDR3 sequence (DNA): TGTGCCAGCAGCTCCTCCCGCTTCTATGGCTACACCTTC.

CDR3 region: CAWSSENEQFF. Here the CDR3 DNA reads TGTGCCTGGAGTTCCGAAAATGAGCAGTTCTTC. V gene TRBV30 combines with J gene TRBJ2-1; D is unresolved. The CDR3 length is 11 residues. The V end was cut by 2 bases, the J end by 7 bases, with 6 bases between. Germline V CDR1 and CDR2: GTSNPN, SVGIG (reference sequence).

This clonotype came up a few times. The J gene is TRBJ2-5, the V gene TRBV5-4; the D gene could be TRBD1 or TRBD2 (5 bases each). V lost 2 bases, J lost 5 bases, and 13 bases lay in between. This CDR3 region has 14 residues. Germline V gene sequence: CDR1 SGHNT, CDR2 YYREEE (reference sequence). The CDR3 spells CASSFWGSRETQYF. The CDR3, as DNA: TGTGCCAGCAGCTTTTGGGGGTCACGGGAGACCCAGTACTTC. Full variable domain (missing parts from reference TRBV5-4 and TRBJ2-5): ETGVTQSPTHLIKTRGQQVTLRCSSQSGHNTVSWYQQALGQGPQFIFQYYREEENGRGNFPPRFSGLQFPNYSSELNVNALELDDSALYLCASSFWGSRETQYFGPGTRLLVL.

The chain uses TRBV28 and TRBJ1-2; D uncertain. Trimming stripped 5 bases from V and 4 bases from J, with 8 bases between. This CDR3 is built from 12 residues. Germline V lookup: CDR1 MDHEN, CDR2 SYDVKM. The CDR3 DNA reads as TGTGCCAGCAGTCAAAAGGGCTATGGCTACACCTTC. Translating gives CASSQKGYGYTF.